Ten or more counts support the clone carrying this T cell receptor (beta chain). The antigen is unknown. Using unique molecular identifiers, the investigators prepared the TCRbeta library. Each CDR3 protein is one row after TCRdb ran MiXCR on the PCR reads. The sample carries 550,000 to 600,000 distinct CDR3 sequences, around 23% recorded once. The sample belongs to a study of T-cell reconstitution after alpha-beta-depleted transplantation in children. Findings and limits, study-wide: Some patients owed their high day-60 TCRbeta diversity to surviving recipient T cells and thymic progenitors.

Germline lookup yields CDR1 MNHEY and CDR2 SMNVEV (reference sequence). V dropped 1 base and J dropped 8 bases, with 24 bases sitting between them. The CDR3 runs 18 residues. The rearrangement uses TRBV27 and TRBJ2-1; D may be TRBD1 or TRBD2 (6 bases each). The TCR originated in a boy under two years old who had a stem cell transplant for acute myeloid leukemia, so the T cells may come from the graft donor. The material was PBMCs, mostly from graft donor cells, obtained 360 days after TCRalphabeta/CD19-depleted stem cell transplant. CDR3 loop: CASSLYKGDFPIGDEQFF. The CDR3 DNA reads TGTGCCAGCAGTTTATATAAGGGGGACTTCCCGATAGGGGATGAGCAGTTCTTC.